This T cell receptor beta chain was obtained from a study of response to subunit inactivated influenza vaccine. One entry per CDR3 protein results from TCRdb running MiXCR on the RT-PCR reads. The sample shows some 520,000 distinct CDR3 sequences, about 17% of them seen only once. This clonotype was seen ten or more times. Source: CD4+ T cells sorted from PBMCs, taken roughly 24 months after vaccination. The receptor comes from a man aged 50 to 69 who received an inactivated influenza vaccine.

CDR3 DNA: TGCAGTGCTAGGGACCTAGGGGGCTACACCTTC. Amino acid sequence: CSARDLGGYTF. This chain connects TRBV20-1 to TRBJ1-2; D call uncertain. This CDR3 is built from 11 residues. V was trimmed by 3 bases and J by 8 bases, leaving 10 bases between them. Germline V lookup: CDR1 DFQATT, CDR2 SNEGSKA (reference sequence).